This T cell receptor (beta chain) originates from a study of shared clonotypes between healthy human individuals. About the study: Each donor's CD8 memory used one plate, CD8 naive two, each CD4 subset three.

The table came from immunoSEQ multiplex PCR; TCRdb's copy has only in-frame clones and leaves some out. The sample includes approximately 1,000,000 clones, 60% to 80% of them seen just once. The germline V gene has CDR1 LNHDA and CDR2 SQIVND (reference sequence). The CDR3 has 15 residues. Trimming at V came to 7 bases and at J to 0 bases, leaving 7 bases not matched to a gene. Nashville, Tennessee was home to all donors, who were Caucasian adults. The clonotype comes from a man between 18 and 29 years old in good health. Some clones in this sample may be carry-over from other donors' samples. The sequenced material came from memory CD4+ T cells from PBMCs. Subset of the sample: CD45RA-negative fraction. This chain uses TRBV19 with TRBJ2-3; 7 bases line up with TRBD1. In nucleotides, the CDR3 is TGTGCCAGTACCCCAACAGGGGCTAGCACAGATACGCAGTATTTT. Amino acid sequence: CASTPTGASTDTQYF.